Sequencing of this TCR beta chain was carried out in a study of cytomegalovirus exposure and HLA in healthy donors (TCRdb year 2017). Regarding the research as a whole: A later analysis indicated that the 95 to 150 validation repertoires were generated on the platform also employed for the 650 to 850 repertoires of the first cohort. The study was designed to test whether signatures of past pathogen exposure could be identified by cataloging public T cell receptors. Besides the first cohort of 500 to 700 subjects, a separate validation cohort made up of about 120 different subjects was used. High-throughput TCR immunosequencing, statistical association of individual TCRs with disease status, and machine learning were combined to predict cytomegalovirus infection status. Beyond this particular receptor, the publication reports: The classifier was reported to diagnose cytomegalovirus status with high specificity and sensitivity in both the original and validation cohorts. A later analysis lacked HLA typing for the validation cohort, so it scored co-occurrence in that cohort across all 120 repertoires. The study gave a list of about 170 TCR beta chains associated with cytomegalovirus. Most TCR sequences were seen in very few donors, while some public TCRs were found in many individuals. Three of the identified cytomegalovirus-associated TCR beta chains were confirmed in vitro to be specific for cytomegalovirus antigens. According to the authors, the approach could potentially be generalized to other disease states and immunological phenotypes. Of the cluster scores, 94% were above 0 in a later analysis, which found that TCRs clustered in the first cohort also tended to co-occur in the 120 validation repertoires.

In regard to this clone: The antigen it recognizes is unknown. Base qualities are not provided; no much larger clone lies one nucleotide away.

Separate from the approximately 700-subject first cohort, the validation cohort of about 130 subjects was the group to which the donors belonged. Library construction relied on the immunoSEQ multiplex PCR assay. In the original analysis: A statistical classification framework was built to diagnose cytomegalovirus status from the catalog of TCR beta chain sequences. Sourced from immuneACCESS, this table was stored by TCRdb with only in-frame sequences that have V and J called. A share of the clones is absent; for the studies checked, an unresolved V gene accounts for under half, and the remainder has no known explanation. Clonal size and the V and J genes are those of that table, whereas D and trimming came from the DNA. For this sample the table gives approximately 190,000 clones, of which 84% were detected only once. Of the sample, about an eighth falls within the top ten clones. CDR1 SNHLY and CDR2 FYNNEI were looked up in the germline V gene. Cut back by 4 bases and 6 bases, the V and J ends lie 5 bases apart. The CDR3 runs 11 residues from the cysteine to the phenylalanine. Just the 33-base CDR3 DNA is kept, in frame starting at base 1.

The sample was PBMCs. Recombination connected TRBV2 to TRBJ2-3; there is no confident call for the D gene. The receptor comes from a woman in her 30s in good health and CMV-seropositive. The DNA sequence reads TGTGCCAGCAGTGCGCAGGATACGCAGTATTTT. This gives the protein CASSAQDTQYF.